The 27 T cell receptor beta chains listed next were all sequenced from one sample in a study of blood T cell repertoires in COVID-19. The repertoire was sequenced with immunoSEQ multiplex PCR; TCRdb's copy has only in-frame clones and lacks some. This table has approximately 260,000 clones, more than 75% appearing once. Sequences were obtained from PBMCs or T cells enriched from blood (not recorded which). The receptors shown here come from a woman between 45 and 65 years old who had been exposed to COVID-19.

V gene TRBV29-1 combines with J gene TRBJ2-1; 8 positions match TRBD1. CDR1 is SQVTM and CDR2 is ANQGSEA in the germline V gene. The V gene end was trimmed by 4 bases and the J gene end by 12 bases; junction bases not matched to a gene: 11. This CDR3 has 13 residues. The CDR3 protein is CSVGTGYSNRQFF. The CDR3 bases are TGCAGCGTTGGGACAGGGTATAGTAATAGGCAGTTCTTC.

This rearrangement joins TRBV4-1 to TRBJ1-2, with D tentatively TRBD1 (6 bases). This CDR3 region has 20 residues. V was cut by 0 bases and J by 3 bases, with 26 bases left in between. Germline CDR1 reads MGHRA; CDR2 reads YSYEKL. The chain's CDR3 is CASSQEAVRQARREDYGYTF. CDR3 in DNA: TGCGCCAGCAGCCAAGAGGCTGTAAGACAGGCCCGCCGGGAGGACTATGGCTACACCTTC.

This clone has just one count. The V call is TRBV7-6, the J call TRBJ2-5; 8 positions match TRBD2. Per germline, CDR1 SGHVS and CDR2 FNYEAQ. The CDR3 is 15 residues long. After removal of 5 bases from V and 5 bases from J, the junction contained 10 bases not matched to a gene. CDR3 sequence: CASSSGTSPVETQYF. CDR3 in DNA: TGTGCCAGCAGCAGTGGGACTAGTCCGGTTGAGACCCAGTACTTC.

The chain combines TRBV18 with TRBJ2-7; 8 bases agree with TRBD1. The ends lost 8 bases at V and 6 bases at J; junction bases unmatched: 12. Germline CDR1 reads KGHSH; CDR2 reads LQKENI. CDR3 length equals 14 residues. The CDR3 DNA sequence: TGTGCCAGCAAACAACAGGGGGTAGTGAGCGAGCAGTACTTC. Amino acids: CASKQQGVVSEQYF.

CDR3 loop: CASRPYSSYEQYF. The CDR3 DNA is TGTGCCAGCAGGCCCTACAGCTCCTACGAGCAGTACTTC. The chain carries TRBV6-5 and TRBJ2-7; D is unresolved. This CDR3 region has 13 residues. Trimming removed 6 bases at V and 0 bases at J, with 9 bases between. Per germline, CDR1 MNHEY and CDR2 SVGAGI.

Concerning this clone: Distinct nucleotide sequences in the sample also encode this CDR3. The rearrangement joins TRBV9 to TRBJ1-1; D remains unclear. The length of the CDR3 is 13 residues. The V end lost 0 bases, the J end lost 5 bases, and 8 bases lay between the germline ends. Germline CDR1 reads SGDLS; CDR2 reads YYNGEE. This CDR3 reads CASSVEPGTEAFF. For the CDR3, the DNA is TGTGCCAGCAGCGTAGAACCAGGTACTGAAGCTTTCTTT.

V gene TRBV11-2 combines with J gene TRBJ2-5; 8 bases agree with TRBD1. This CDR3 is built from 15 residues. The germline gives CDR1 SGHAT, CDR2 FQNNGV. The trim removed 2 bases at V and 1 base at J, leaving 3 bases unmatched. The CDR3 is CASSLRGTGQETQYF. The CDR3, as DNA: TGTGCCAGCAGCTTAAGAGGGACAGGCCAAGAGACCCAGTACTTC. The full variable domain, completed using reference TRBV11-2 and TRBJ2-5, is EAGVAQSPRYKIIEKRQSVAFWCNPISGHATLYWYQQILGQGPKLLIQFQNNGVVDDSQLPKDRFSAERLKGVDSTLKIQPAKLEDSAVYLCASSLRGTGQETQYFGPGTRLLVL.

The chain combines TRBV15 with TRBJ1-5, with D possibly TRBD1 on 5 matching bases. The CDR3 runs 17 residues. Deletions cut 3 bases from V and 8 bases from J, with 23 bases between. Germline V gives CDR1 LNHNV, CDR2 YYDKDF (reference sequence). This CDR3 reads CATSSGRMEGRNKPQHF. The CDR3 DNA is TGTGCCACCAGCAGCGGCAGGATGGAGGGGAGGAATAAGCCCCAGCATTTT.

This chain uses TRBV7-2 with TRBJ2-2; no clear D. Germline V gene sequence: CDR1 SGHTA, CDR2 FQGNSA. Trimming cost V 4 bases and J 4 bases, with 7 bases left between them. This CDR3 has 13 amino acids. CDR3 loop: CASSSRFTGELFF. The CDR3 nucleotides are TGTGCCAGCAGCTCCCGTTTCACCGGGGAGCTGTTTTTT.

The rearrangement links TRBV12-5 to TRBJ2-7; TRBD1 is a possible D gene (5 bases). This CDR3 region has 15 residues. Germline CDR1 and CDR2: LGHNT and FRNRAP. V lost 2 bases and J lost 5, with 16 bases in between. The CDR3 protein is CASGLRKGRVHEQYF. The CDR3 coding sequence is TGTGCTAGTGGTTTGAGAAAGGGCAGGGTCCACGAGCAGTACTTC.

This rearrangement joins TRBV30 to TRBJ1-2; D remains unclear. From germline, CDR1 is GTSNPN and CDR2 SVGIG (reference sequence). The CDR3 covers 10 residues. V was clipped by 7 bases and J by 8 bases, with 11 bases between them. CDR3 in amino acids: CASSFRGYTF. CDR3 DNA: TGTGCCTCCTCATTTAGAGGCTACACCTTC.

The rearrangement uses TRBV7-9 and TRBJ2-7; 7 nucleotides match TRBD1. Germline CDR1 reads SEHNR; CDR2 reads FQNEAQ (reference sequence). V lost 5 bases to trimming and J lost 6 bases; unmatched junction nucleotides: 10. The CDR3 consists of 14 residues. The CDR3 DNA is TGTGCCAGCAGCCCCAGACAGGGATCTGTCGAGCAGTACTTC. It is translated as CASSPRQGSVEQYF.

This rearrangement joins TRBV7-2 to TRBJ2-1, with 7 bases aligning to TRBD2. The junction had 5 bases not matched to a gene; V was cut back by 2 bases and J by 4 bases. This CDR3 contains 15 residues. Germline CDR1 and CDR2: SGHTA and FQGNSA. CDR3 residues: CASSLSSGTYNEQFF. The CDR3 DNA follows: TGTGCCAGCAGCTTATCTAGCGGAACATACAATGAGCAGTTCTTC.

CDR3 DNA: TGTGCCAGCAGCTTGAGACTAGCGGGAGAGACCCAGTACTTC. The encoded protein is CASSLRLAGETQYF. This chain connects TRBV7-2 to TRBJ2-5; 10 bases agree with TRBD2. Looked up from germline, CDR1 is SGHTA and CDR2 is FQGNSA. This CDR3 has 14 residues. Trimming removed 3 bases from V and 4 bases from J; junction bases left unmatched: 2.

V usage is TRBV4-2 and J usage is TRBJ2-2; 8 bases are shared with TRBD2. The germline CDR1 and CDR2 sequences are LGHNA and YNFKEQ. V was clipped by 3 bases and J by 5 bases; unmatched bases: 8. This CDR3 is 16 amino acids long. The CDR3 DNA follows: TGTGCCAGCAGCCAGGATAGCGGGGCTAGGACCGGGGAGCTGTTTTTT. This codes for CASSQDSGARTGELFF.

The table lists this clone with a count of one. The chain carries TRBV27 and TRBJ1-1; D remains unclear. This CDR3 region has 15 residues. Germline V gives CDR1 MNHEY, CDR2 SMNVEV (reference sequence). Trimming removed 7 bases from V and 2 bases from J, with 17 bases in between. The CDR3 protein is CASTLRRAGNTEAFF. The CDR3 nucleotides read TGTGCCAGCACCCTTAGGCGGGCAGGCAACACTGAAGCTTTCTTT.

The genes are TRBV5-4 and TRBJ2-1; maybe TRBD1 (5 bases). Trimming left V 4 bases short and J 4 bases short, with 18 bases between. CDR1 and CDR2 from the germline V gene are SGHNT and YYREEE (reference sequence). The CDR3 contains 16 residues. CDR3 residues: CASSTIRGYGYNEQFF. In nucleotides, the CDR3 is TGTGCCAGCAGCACGATAAGGGGTTATGGGTACAATGAGCAGTTCTTC.

The CDR3 spells CASSLGTGAQSSYTF. The CDR3 DNA reads TGTGCCAGCAGTTTAGGAACAGGGGCGCAAAGCAGCTACACCTTC. V is TRBV28 and J is TRBJ1-2, with 7 bases fitting TRBD1. This CDR3 has 15 amino acids. Germline CDR1 MDHEN, CDR2 SYDVKM. J lost 9 bases, V lost 2 bases, and 12 bases had no gene match.

The chain has TRBV5-1 and TRBJ1-3; tentative D call: TRBD1 (5 bases). This CDR3 comprises 19 residues. Trimming removed 4 bases at V and 1 base at J, with 24 bases between. Germline assignment: CDR1 SGHRS and CDR2 YFSETQ. The CDR3 is CASSLEGLLSNPSGNTIYF. CDR3 coding DNA: TGCGCCAGCAGCCTGGAGGGACTCCTTTCAAACCCGTCTGGAAACACCATATATTTT.

The CDR3 nucleotides read TGTGCCAGCAGCTTAAGGGCAGGGGGAGGCTACACCTTC. The encoded protein is CASSLRAGGGYTF. The V call is TRBV13, the J call TRBJ1-2, with 7 bases lining up with TRBD1. The CDR3 is 13 residues long. Germline CDR1 and CDR2: PRHDT and FYEKMQ (reference sequence). Trimming took 2 bases from V and 8 from J; bases not matched to a gene: 5.

This sequence joins TRBV4-3 and TRBJ1-2; D uncertain. CDR3 size: 13 residues. Germline values: CDR1 LGHNA, CDR2 YSLEER. With 1 base removed from V and 7 bases from J, the gap between germline ends came to 10 bases. DNA for the CDR3: TGCGCCAGCAGCCAAGGAGTTACCGGTGGCTACACCTTC. Translated: CASSQGVTGGYTF.

The chain has TRBV2 and TRBJ1-4; TRBD1 might be the D (5 bases). CDR1 is SNHLY, CDR2 FYNNEI, per germline. The ends were cut back, 7 bases at V and 8 bases at J, with 20 bases in the middle. The CDR3 is made up of 15 amino acids. The CDR3 coding sequence is TGTGCCAGCACTCCCGCGGGGGTAAGACGGGAAAAACTGTTTTTT. Its protein is CASTPAGVRREKLFF.

The genes are TRBV5-6 and TRBJ2-7; 12 bases fit TRBD2. Per the germline V gene, CDR1 is SGHDT and CDR2 is YYEEEE. This CDR3 is 16 amino acids long. With V trimmed by 4 bases and J by 3 bases, 8 bases remained unmatched. CDR3 residues: CASSRVRLAGDYEQYF. The CDR3 nucleotides are TGTGCCAGCAGCAGGGTTCGACTAGCGGGGGACTACGAGCAGTACTTC. The full variable domain, with the rest looked up from reference TRBV5-6 and TRBJ2-7, is DAGVTQSPTHLIKTRGQQVTLRCSPKSGHDTVSWYQQALGQGPQFIFQYYEEEERQRGNFPDRFSGHQFPNYSSELNVNALLLGDSALYLCASSRVRLAGDYEQYFGPGTRLTVT.

CDR3 amino acids: CASSLAGTTDSPLHF. In DNA form, the CDR3 reads TGCGCCAGCAGCTTGGCCGGGACTACTGATTCACCCCTCCACTTT. The chain is built from TRBV5-1 and TRBJ1-6, with D perhaps matching TRBD1 (5 bases). CDR1 is SGHRS and CDR2 is YFSETQ in the germline V gene. The V and J ends lost 0 bases and 8 bases respectively, with 12 bases between them. This CDR3 comprises 15 residues.

In DNA form, the CDR3 reads TGTGCCAGTAGTAGGGACAGCGACCTGTTCTTCGGCTACACCTTC. Protein sequence: CASSRDSDLFFGYTF. This sequence joins TRBV19 and TRBJ1-2; 7 bases match TRBD1. This CDR3 has 15 amino acids. V dropped 4 bases and J dropped 8; count of bases not matched to a gene: 13. CDR1 is LNHDA and CDR2 is SQIVND in the germline V gene (reference sequence). Drawing the rest from reference TRBV19 and TRBJ1-2, the complete variable domain is DGGITQSPKYLFRKEGQNVTLSCEQNLNHDAMYWYRQDPGQGLRLIYYSQIVNDFQKGDIAEGYSVSREKKESFPLTVTSAQKNPTAFYLCASSRDSDLFFGYTFGSGTRLTVV.

The chain uses TRBV11-2 and TRBJ2-7; D unclear. V was cut by 1 base and J by 2 bases, with 6 bases left in between. Germline V gives CDR1 SGHAT, CDR2 FQNNGV. The CDR3 contains 13 residues. The CDR3 region is CASSLARAYEQYF. The CDR3 DNA reads as TGTGCCAGCAGCTTAGCTCGCGCCTACGAGCAGTACTTC.

The chain links TRBV5-4 to TRBJ2-1; 15 positions match TRBD2. The CDR3 is 16 amino acids. Germline V gives CDR1 SGHNT, CDR2 YYREEE (reference sequence). Trimming removed 4 bases from V and 9 bases from J; junction bases left unmatched: 8. CDR3 nucleotide sequence: TGTGCCAGCAGCCCCAGGGGACTAGCGGGGGGCGGTGAGCAGTTCTTC. Its translation: CASSPRGLAGGGEQFF.